This TCR beta chain comes out of a study of shared clonotypes between healthy human individuals. Study information: Researchers assigned three CD4 naive, three CD4 memory, two CD8 naive and one CD8 memory plate to each donor. Study observations and caveats: Limited genetic and exposure-history diversity came from having few donors. Clonotype sharing among donors likely depends on sequencing depth.

Sequencing was performed with immunoSEQ multiplex PCR; in TCRdb, only in-frame clones are kept and a portion is missing. The sample lists 550,000 to 850,000 clones, approximately 74% occurring once. A word on this clone: Its matching antigen is unknown.

CDR3 length: 14 residues. V lost 0 bases, J lost 8 bases, and 11 bases lay in between. The germline V gene encodes CDR1 LGHNA and CDR2 YNFKEQ. This TCR came from a woman aged 30 to 39 in good health. Material for sequencing was memory CD4+ T cells sorted from blood. Subset in this sample: CD45RA-negative fraction. The chain combines TRBV4-2 with TRBJ2-1; D gene uncertain. The CDR3 loop is CASSQDPSVDEQFF. In nucleotides, the CDR3 is TGTGCCAGCAGCCAAGATCCCTCGGTGGATGAGCAGTTCTTC.